The next 22 T cell receptor beta chains were all read from a single sample in a study of blood T cell repertoires in COVID-19 (dated by TCRdb to 2020 to 2021). Libraries came from the immunoSEQ multiplex PCR assay. In its TCRdb copy, this immuneACCESS table keeps in-frame sequences only and misses some clones. Where compared with another copy, unresolved V genes explain less than half of these, and the others have no known cause. The sample table lists around 200,000 clones, around 85% of them with a count of one. Roughly a sixth of the sample is in the top ten clones. The sample was PBMCs or T cells enriched from blood (not recorded which). These receptors all come from a man between 35 and 55 years old who had recovered from COVID-19.

The chain couples TRBV29-1 to TRBJ1-4, with unresolved D. With 7 bases removed from V and 7 bases from J, the gap between germline ends came to 16 bases. Looked up from germline, CDR1 is SQVTM and CDR2 is ANQGSEA. This CDR3 has 13 amino acids. The CDR3 region has the DNA TGCAGCGCCCGGGGTGGCGAGAGTGAAAAACTGTTTTTT. Translating gives CSARGGESEKLFF.

The rearrangement uses TRBV5-4 and TRBJ2-3, with 16 bases lining up with TRBD2. J lost 2 bases, V lost 4 bases, and 13 bases had no gene match. The CDR3 totals 20 residues. CDR1 is SGHNT, CDR2 YYREEE, per germline (reference sequence). CDR3 protein: CASSNAPTGLAGGSTDTQYF. The DNA for the CDR3 is TGTGCCAGCAGCAACGCACCAACGGGACTAGCGGGAGGGTCCACAGATACGCAGTATTTT.

This sequence joins TRBV7-4 and TRBJ2-7; TRBD1 matches 7 bases. With 1 base clipped from V and 4 bases from J, the junction kept 16 bases outside the gene matches. CDR3 length: 18 amino acids. Germline V gene sequence: CDR1 SGHVT, CDR2 SQSDAQ. The CDR3, as DNA: TGTGCCAGCAGCTTAGAATACGAGAACGACAGGGAAGATTACGAGCAGTACTTC. This encodes CASSLEYENDREDYEQYF. The full variable domain, completed using reference TRBV7-4 and TRBJ2-7, is GAGVSQSPRYKVAKRGRDVALRCDSISGHVTLYWYRQTLGQGSEVLTYSQSDAQRDKSGRPSGRFSAERPERSVSTLKIQRTEQGDSAVYLCASSLEYENDREDYEQYFGPGTRLTVT.

The CDR3 DNA is TGCGCCAGCAGCCAACCCTCAGGGTCCCAATCAGGCTACACCTTC. It yields the protein CASSQPSGSQSGYTF. The genes are TRBV4-1 and TRBJ1-2; TRBD1 might be the D (5 bases). The germline V gene has CDR1 MGHRA and CDR2 YSYEKL. V was trimmed by 2 bases and J by 8 bases, leaving 18 bases between them. This CDR3 has 15 residues.

The chain joins TRBV13 to TRBJ1-5; D is possibly TRBD1 (6 bases). The germline V and J ends were trimmed by 5 bases and 9 bases, with 14 bases remaining between them. This CDR3 spans 13 amino acids. Germline assignment: CDR1 PRHDT and CDR2 FYEKMQ (reference sequence). CDR3 DNA sequence: TGTGCCAGCAGCGCCACAGGGACCCCGCCCCAGCATTTT. Translation gives CASSATGTPPQHF.

The chain uses TRBV18 and TRBJ1-2; 8 nucleotides line up with TRBD1. This CDR3 is built from 15 residues. The junction had 5 bases not matched to a gene; V was cut back by 3 bases and J by 2 bases. Germline CDR1 reads KGHSH; CDR2 reads LQKENI. The CDR3 region has the DNA TGTGCCAGCTCACCCCCCGGGACAGGCAACTATGGCTACACCTTC. Its translation: CASSPPGTGNYGYTF.

This clone occurred a few times. The identical CDR3 is also encoded by other nucleotide sequences in the sample. CDR3 loop: CASSLDSSGTTYEQYF. The DNA of the CDR3 is TGTGCCAGCAGCTTAGACTCTAGCGGGACGACTTACGAGCAGTACTTC. The V call is TRBV7-2, the J call TRBJ2-7, with TRBD2 identical over 9 bases. CDR1 and CDR2 (germline): SGHTA, FQGNSA. The CDR3 consists of 16 residues. J was trimmed by 4 bases and V by 1 base; bases with no gene match: 8.

V is TRBV6-5 and J is TRBJ1-5; TRBD1 is a possible D gene (5 bases). The V end was cut by 6 bases, the J end by 3 bases, with 6 bases between. The germline gives CDR1 MNHEY, CDR2 SVGAGI. This CDR3 has 12 residues. CDR3 bases: TGTGCCAGCAGGACAGCCAATCAGCCCCAGCATTTT. This translates into CASRTANQPQHF.

The V gene is TRBV28, the J gene TRBJ2-7, with 13 bases fitting TRBD2. In germline, CDR1 is MDHEN, CDR2 SYDVKM. This CDR3 is 13 amino acids long. V was clipped by 6 bases and J by 7 bases; unmatched bases: 3. The CDR3 DNA reads as TGTGCCAGCAGACTACTAGCGGGAGGGGAGCAGTACTTC. It encodes CASRLLAGGEQYF.

V is TRBV28 and J is TRBJ2-7, with 12 bases identical to TRBD1. Germline CDR1 is MDHEN and CDR2 is SYDVKM. This CDR3 has 15 amino acids. The ends lost 3 bases at V and 7 bases at J; junction bases unmatched: 7. The CDR3 loop is CASSLGGQGAREQYF. The CDR3 bases are TGTGCCAGCAGTTTGGGGGGACAGGGGGCGCGAGAGCAGTACTTC.

The genes are TRBV7-3 and TRBJ1-6; maybe TRBD1 (6 bases). The CDR3 is made up of 13 amino acids. Germline values: CDR1 SGHTA, CDR2 FQGTGA. V was pared by 6 bases and J by 10 bases, with 13 bases between. As DNA, the CDR3 is TGTGCCAGCAGTCAGGGGCTTGGATCACCCCTCCACTTT. It translates to CASSQGLGSPLHF.

V is TRBV24-1 and J is TRBJ2-2; 9 bases map to TRBD2. From germline, CDR1 is KGHDR and CDR2 SFDVKD. This CDR3 region has 17 residues. V lost 2 bases to trimming and J lost 4 bases; unmatched junction nucleotides: 7. CDR3 sequence reads: CATSDSDRTSATGELFF. The CDR3 DNA reads as TGTGCCACCAGTGATTCCGACCGGACTAGCGCCACCGGGGAGCTGTTTTTT.

The chain employs TRBV5-6 and TRBJ2-5; no firm D call. V was cut by 2 bases and J by 5 bases, with 10 bases left in between. CDR3 length equals 13 residues. Germline CDR1 is SGHDT and CDR2 is YYEEEE. In DNA form, the CDR3 reads TGTGCCAGCAGCTTCGTGGCATCCGAGACCCAGTACTTC. Translation: CASSFVASETQYF.

The rearrangement joins TRBV12-5 to TRBJ2-2; D call uncertain. The ends were cut back, 5 bases at V and 2 bases at J, with 15 bases in the middle. Per germline, CDR1 LGHNT and CDR2 FRNRAP. This CDR3 region has 16 residues. Here the CDR3 DNA reads TGTGCTAGTGGTGTCCTTCTAGAAACTAACACCGGGGAGCTGTTTTTT. This codes for CASGVLLETNTGELFF.

This chain connects TRBV19 to TRBJ1-1; possible D gene TRBD1, 6 bases. The CDR3 is 13 amino acids. The V gene's germline CDR1 is LNHDA and CDR2 SQIVND (reference sequence). Trimming took 6 bases from V and 5 from J, leaving 13 bases between them. The DNA of the CDR3 is TGTGCCAGTAGGGACAGCTTGAGAACTGAAGCTTTCTTT. Encoded protein: CASRDSLRTEAFF.

The chain employs TRBV29-1 and TRBJ1-2; D is perhaps TRBD1 (6 bases). Per germline, CDR1 SQVTM and CDR2 ANQGSEA. The CDR3 extends over 10 amino acids. With 6 bases removed from V and 4 bases from J, the gap between germline ends came to 6 bases. Here the CDR3 DNA reads TGCAGCGTGGACAGCTATGGCTACACCTTC. It is translated as CSVDSYGYTF. The variable domain in full, completed from reference TRBV29-1 and TRBJ1-2, reads SAVISQKPSRDICQRGTSLTIQCQVDSQVTMMFWYRQQPGQSLTLIATANQGSEATYESGFVIDKFPISRPNLTFSTLTVSNMSPEDSSIYLCSVDSYGYTFGSGTRLTVV.

This sequence joins TRBV3-1 (or the pseudogene TRBV3-2) and TRBJ2-1; 8 bases are a match to TRBD1. The CDR3 has 14 amino acids. The germline CDR1 and CDR2 sequences are LGHDT and YNNKEL (reference sequence). Trimming took 5 bases from V and 4 from J; bases not matched to a gene: 4. The CDR3 reads CASSWDRLYNEQFF. CDR3 coding DNA: TGTGCCAGCAGCTGGGACAGGCTTTACAATGAGCAGTTCTTC.

This sequence joins TRBV5-1 and TRBJ1-1; D is unclear. The V gene lost 3 bases and the J gene lost 4 bases, with 13 bases spanning the gap. Germline CDR1 is SGHRS and CDR2 is YFSETQ. The CDR3 has 14 residues. The CDR3 nucleotides read TGCGCCAGCAGCTCTAACCTAGAAAGCACTGAAGCTTTCTTT. This encodes CASSSNLESTEAFF. Full variable domain (outside the CDR3, taken from reference TRBV5-1 and TRBJ1-1): KAGVTQTPRYLIKTRGQQVTLSCSPISGHRSVSWYQQTPGQGLQFLFEYFSETQRNKGNFPGRFSGRQFSNSRSEMNVSTLELGDSALYLCASSSNLESTEAFFGQGTRLTVV.

V usage is TRBV11-2 and J usage is TRBJ2-1; D is possibly TRBD2 (5 bases). Germline V gene sequence: CDR1 SGHAT, CDR2 FQNNGV. Trimming shortened V by 8 bases and J by 7 bases, and 21 bases separated the two germline ends. The CDR3 contains 15 residues. CDR3 residues: CASSFQDFLGNEQFF. As DNA, the CDR3 is TGTGCCAGCTCCTTCCAGGACTTCCTGGGGAATGAGCAGTTCTTC.

A single count supports this clone. The V call is TRBV4-3, the J call TRBJ2-3; the D gene is possibly TRBD1 (6 bases). V was cut by 0 bases and J by 3 bases, with 16 bases left in between. This CDR3 region has 17 residues. CDR1 and CDR2 from the germline V gene are LGHNA and YSLEER. This chain's CDR3 is CASSQDVRGLPTDTQYF. CDR3 DNA: TGCGCCAGCAGCCAAGATGTTAGGGGGTTGCCTACAGATACGCAGTATTTT.

The chain is built from TRBV11-2 and TRBJ1-1; D gene uncertain. Germline CDR1 is SGHAT and CDR2 is FQNNGV. With 1 base removed from V and 6 bases from J, the gap between germline ends came to 9 bases. The CDR3 length is 13 residues. The DNA for the CDR3 is TGTGCCAGCAGCTTAGCCGCAGGTTCTGAAGCTTTCTTT. Translated, it gives CASSLAAGSEAFF.

The table lists this clone with a count of one. J is TRBJ2-7 and V is TRBV28; D is unresolved. The germline gives CDR1 MDHEN, CDR2 SYDVKM. The CDR3 consists of 14 residues. V was pared by 2 bases and J by 5 bases, with 13 bases between. The CDR3 here is CASSLATPPHEQYF. The DNA of the CDR3 is TGTGCCAGCAGTTTAGCGACTCCCCCTCACGAGCAGTACTTC.